The sequence of this TCR beta chain was determined in a study of identical twins. From germline, CDR1 is SGHAT and CDR2 FQDESV (reference sequence). The CDR3 length is 17 residues. MiXCR, run by TCRdb on the 5' RACE reads, gives a single entry per CDR3 protein. The sample shows around 340,000 distinct CDR3 sequences, 9% of them seen only once. In regard to this clonotype: A read error may explain this, as a much larger clone is one base away.

Sequencing was done on a sample of naive T cells sorted from blood. The sequence was obtained from a woman aged 45-65 years in good health. The chain carries TRBV11-1 and TRBJ2-1; 7 bases line up with TRBD2. CDR3 in DNA: TGTGCCAGCAGCTTATTTCTAGCGGTTCGCTCCTACAATGAGAAGTTCTTC. Translated, it gives CASSLFLAVRSYNEKFF. Using reference TRBV11-1 and TRBJ2-1 for the parts outside the CDR3, the full variable domain is EAEVAQSPRYKITEKSQAVAFWCDPISGHATLYWYRQILGQGPELLVQFQDESVVDDSQLPKDRFSAERLKGVDSTLKIQPAELGDSAMYLCASSLFLAVRSYNEKFFGPGTRLTVL.